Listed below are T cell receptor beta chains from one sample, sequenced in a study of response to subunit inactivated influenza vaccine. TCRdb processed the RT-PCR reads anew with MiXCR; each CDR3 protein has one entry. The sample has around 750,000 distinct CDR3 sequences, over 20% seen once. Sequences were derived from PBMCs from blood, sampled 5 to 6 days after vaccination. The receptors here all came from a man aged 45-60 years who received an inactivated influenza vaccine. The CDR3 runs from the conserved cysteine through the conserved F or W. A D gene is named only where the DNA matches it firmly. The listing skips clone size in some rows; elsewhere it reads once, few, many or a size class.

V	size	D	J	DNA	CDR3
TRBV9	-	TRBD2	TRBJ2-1	TGTGCCAGCAGCGGGACTAGCGGGAGAAGAAACAATGAGCAGTTCTTC	CASSGTSGRRNNEQFF
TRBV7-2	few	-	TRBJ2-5	TGTGCCAGCAGCCGGGACTCCACACAAGAGACCCAGTACTTC	CASSRDSTQETQYF
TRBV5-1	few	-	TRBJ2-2	TGCGCCAGCAGTAGCGCTCCCTTCGAATCGAACACCGGGGAGCTGTTTTTT	CASSSAPFESNTGELFF
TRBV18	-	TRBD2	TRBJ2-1	TGTGCCAGCTCACCAGGGGCTAGCGGGAGCCATGAGCAGTTCTTC	CASSPGASGSHEQFF
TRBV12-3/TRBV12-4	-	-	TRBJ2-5	TGTGCCAGCAGTTTAGCGAACAGGGAGGCCCAGTACTTC	CASSLANREAQYF
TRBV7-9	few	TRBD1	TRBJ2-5	TGTGCCAGCAGCCTACACCGGGACAGAGAGTACCAAGAGACCCAGTACTTC	CASSLHRDREYQETQYF
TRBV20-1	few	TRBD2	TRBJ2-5	TGCAGTGCTATCCGATCCGCGGGACTAGAAGAGACCCAGTACTTC	CSAIRSAGLEETQYF
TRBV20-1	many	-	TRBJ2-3	TGCAGTGCCCCCCGGGAATCAGATACGCAGTATTTT	CSAPRESDTQYF
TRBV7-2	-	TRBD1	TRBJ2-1	TGTGCCAGCAGCTTAGTTGGGACAGGGTCAGGTGGTGAGCAGTTCTTC	CASSLVGTGSGGEQFF
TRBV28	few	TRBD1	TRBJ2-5	TGTGCCAGCAGCCGTATCACCGACAGGGAACGGGAGACCCAGTACTTC	CASSRITDRERETQYF
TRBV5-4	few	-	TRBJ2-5	TGTGCCAGCAGCTCTGGAAGAGGTAGCGGCGGTTGGGGTCGAGAGACCCAGTACTTC	CASSSGRGSGGWGRETQYF
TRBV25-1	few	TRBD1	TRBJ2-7	TGTGCCACCCGCAACCGGGACAGCTACGAGCAGTACTTC	CATRNRDSYEQYF
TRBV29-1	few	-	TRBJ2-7	TGCAGCGTTGAGATTCGGCGGCAGGGCTACGAGCAGTACTTC	CSVEIRRQGYEQYF
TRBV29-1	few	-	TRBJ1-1	TGCAGCGTTGGACTTTTGAAGAACACTGAAGCTTTCTTT	CSVGLLKNTEAFF
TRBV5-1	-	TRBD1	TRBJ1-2	TGCGCCAGCAGCTTGTTGTCAGGGGGCTATGGCTACACCTTC	CASSLLSGGYGYTF
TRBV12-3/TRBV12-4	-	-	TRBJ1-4	TGTGCCAGCAGCCCGTTTGGGGGAGACGAAAAACTGTTTTTT	CASSPFGGDEKLFF
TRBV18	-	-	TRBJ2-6	TGTGCCAGCTCACCACGAGGGGGCTCTGGGGCCAACGTCCTGACTTTC	CASSPRGGSGANVLTF
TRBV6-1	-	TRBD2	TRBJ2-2	TGTGCCAGCAGTCCACCGGTTCTAGCGGGGCTTAGCACCGGGGAGCTGTTTTTT	CASSPPVLAGLSTGELFF
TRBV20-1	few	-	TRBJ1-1	TGCAGTGCTAGAGGGGGGGGACCTCAAGGGGCTTTCTTT	CSARGGGPQGAFF
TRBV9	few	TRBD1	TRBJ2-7	TGTGCCAGCAGCGTTCAGGACAGGGGTCTTTACGAGCAGTACTTC	CASSVQDRGLYEQYF
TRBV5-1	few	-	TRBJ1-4	TGCGCCAGCAGCAGCGGAGGGTGGCCTAATGAAAAACTGTTTTTT	CASSSGGWPNEKLFF
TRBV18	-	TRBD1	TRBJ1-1	TGTGCCAGCTCACCACCGGGGTACGAACAGGGGACTGAAGCTTTCTTT	CASSPPGYEQGTEAFF
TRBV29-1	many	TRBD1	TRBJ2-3	TGCAGCACATGGGACAGGGACACCGAAGATACGCAGTATTTT	CSTWDRDTEDTQYF
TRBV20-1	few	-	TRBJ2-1	TGCAGTGCTATCACAGGGTCCAACAATGAGCAGTTCTTC	CSAITGSNNEQFF
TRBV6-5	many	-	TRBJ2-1	TGTGCCAGCAGTGGCCTGAATGAGCAGTTCTTC	CASSGLNEQFF
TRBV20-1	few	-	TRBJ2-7	TGCAGTGCTCAAGACCTACTGAGGGGTGTTTACGAGCAGTACTTC	CSAQDLLRGVYEQYF
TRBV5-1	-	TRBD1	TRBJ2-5	TGCGCCAGCAGTTCGGGGACAGTTACTCAAGAGACCCAGTACTTC	CASSSGTVTQETQYF
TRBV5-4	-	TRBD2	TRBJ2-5	TGTGCCAGCAGCTTGGCCCTAGCGGGAGGGCAGACCCAGTACTTC	CASSLALAGGQTQYF
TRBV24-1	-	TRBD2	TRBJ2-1	TGTGCCACCAGTGATTTGTTGGCGGGAGGGTTCCCTTCCTACAATGAGCAGTTCTTC	CATSDLLAGGFPSYNEQFF
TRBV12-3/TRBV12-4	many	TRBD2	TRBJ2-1	TGTGCCAGCAGTTTTCTACTAGCGGGAAGGTCCTACAATGAGCAGTTCTTC	CASSFLLAGRSYNEQFF
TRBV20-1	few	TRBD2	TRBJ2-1	TGCAGTGCTTCGCTACCGGGACTAGCGGGGTACAATGAGCAGTTCTTC	CSASLPGLAGYNEQFF
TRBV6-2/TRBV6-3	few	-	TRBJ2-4	TGTGCCAGCAGTTACTCGATATCGGGCGTGAGAATAGCCAAAAACATTCAGTACTTC	CASSYSISGVRIAKNIQYF
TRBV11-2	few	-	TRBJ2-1	TGTGCCAGCAGCTTAGAAAGCCCCAATGAGCAGTTCTTC	CASSLESPNEQFF
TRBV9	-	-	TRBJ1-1	TGTGCCAGCAGCGCCTTTGACCGGGACGGGAACACTGAAGCTTTCTTT	CASSAFDRDGNTEAFF
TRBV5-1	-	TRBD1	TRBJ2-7	TGCGCCAGCAGCTTGGGTGGGACAGGGGGCACCTACGAGCAGTACTTC	CASSLGGTGGTYEQYF
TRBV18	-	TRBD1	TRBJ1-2	TGTGCCAGCTCACCTACAGGGGTCGGCTACACCTTC	CASSPTGVGYTF
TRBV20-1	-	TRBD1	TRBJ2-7	TGCAGTGCCAACAATGACAGGGGAGAGTACTTC	CSANNDRGEYF
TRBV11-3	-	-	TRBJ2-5	TGTGCCAGCAGCGCCCGAGGACAGTCATTAGAGACCCAGTACTTC	CASSARGQSLETQYF